Listed below are T cell receptor beta chains from one sample, sequenced in a study of prognosis after radiotherapy for stage I lung cancer. TCRdb re-analysed the multiplex PCR reads in MiXCR, keeping a single row per CDR3 protein. This sample yields tens of thousands of distinct CDR3 sequences, of which 24% are seen a single time; around 25% belongs to the top ten. Here the sequenced sample was PBMCs, taken before or after stereotactic body radiation therapy (not recorded which). These receptors were collected from a donor over 45 with non-small cell lung cancer. Each CDR3 is given with its conserved first and last residue. Fields, in order: V gene, D gene, clone size, J gene, CDR3 protein, CDR3 DNA. D genes are given only for firm matches. Clone size is stated in some rows and not others, as once, few, many or a class when expanded.

>TRBV6-1|TRBD2|once|TRBJ2-1
CASIPRRRTSGDVSVQFF
TGTGCCAGTATTCCGCGACGAAGGACTAGCGGGGACGTCAGTGTGCAGTTCTTC
>TRBV20-1|NA|many|TRBJ1-1
CSARVPRVTEAFF
TGCAGTGCTAGAGTTCCCAGGGTGACTGAAGCTTTCTTT
>TRBV19|NA|many|TRBJ1-2
CASSIRPATSGYTF
TGTGCCAGTAGTATTCGGCCTGCCACTAGTGGCTACACCTTC
>TRBV6-1|NA|many|TRBJ2-6
CASSLISAGANVLTF
TGTGCCAGCTCCCTTATCTCCGCCGGGGCCAACGTCCTGACTTTC
>TRBV6-5|TRBD2|many|TRBJ2-7
CASSLSGGSYEQYF
TGTGCCAGCAGTTTATCGGGGGGGTCCTACGAGCAGTACTTC
>TRBV19|TRBD2|many|TRBJ2-1
CASSTTRTSGNNEQFF
TGTGCCAGTAGTACCACTAGGACTAGCGGAAACAATGAGCAGTTCTTC
>TRBV6-1|NA|many|TRBJ1-1
CASSERGLNTEAFF
TGTGCCAGCAGTGAAAGGGGTTTAAACACTGAAGCTTTCTTT
>TRBV27|NA|NA|TRBJ2-1
CASSTVPPGASYNEQFF
TGTGCCAGCAGCACAGTCCCCCCGGGGGCCAGCTACAATGAGCAGTTCTTC
>TRBV28|TRBD2|NA|TRBJ2-5
CASIHRVPGGTQYF
TGTGCCAGCATACACCGGGTCCCGGGGGGGACCCAGTACTTC
>TRBV5-1|NA|many|TRBJ2-1
CASSLEGPYNEQFF
TGCGCCAGCAGCTTGGAGGGACCTTACAATGAGCAGTTCTTC
>TRBV24-1|NA|many|TRBJ2-6
CATSVTRAGAPSGANVLTF
TGTGCCACCAGTGTAACAAGGGCAGGGGCACCCTCTGGGGCCAACGTCCTGACTTTC